This T cell receptor beta chain originates from a study of monozygotic twins with inflammatory bowel disease. UMIs were attached via template switching, each with a 6-nucleotide sample barcode. TCRdb reprocessed the 5' RACE reads and reports one entry per CDR3 protein, with no DNA. The sample has 150,000 to 200,000 distinct CDR3 sequences, and its top ten clones hold 7.4%. There are 12 residues in the CDR3. In germline, CDR1 is SEHNR, CDR2 FQNEAQ (reference sequence). The specimen sequenced was blood. This chain links TRBV7-9 with TRBJ2-5. This receptor was taken from a human donor with ulcerative colitis or Crohn's disease, or a healthy co-twin of an affected twin (not recorded which). The CDR3 protein is CASSPQTETQYF.